This T cell receptor (beta chain) was retrieved from a study of T cell responses to AZD1222 COVID-19 vaccine. This CDR3 has 13 amino acids. Germline-derived CDR1 and CDR2 are SGDLS and YYNGEE. The V end was cut by 3 bases, the J end by 8 bases, with 11 bases between. Study-wide results and limits: Females outnumbered males among donors, who were mostly white British; clonal diversity was possibly underestimated. The number of AZD1222 recipients seropositive at baseline was only five to seven. Repertoires were collected only later (after the peak T cell response had occurred). Reportedly, close to half of spike-specific TCRs are directed against unmutated variant regions.

The protocol was immunoSEQ multiplex PCR, while the TCRdb copy is restricted to in-frame clones and leaves out a portion. The sample has about 110,000 clones; around 90% are singletons. Turning to this clone: Its antigen is unidentified.

V is TRBV9 and J is TRBJ2-2; TRBD1 or TRBD2 may be the D gene (5 bases each). This material consisted of peripheral blood, taken on day 0 of AZD1222 vaccination. The receptor was isolated from an adult in good health. The DNA of the CDR3 is TGTGCCAGCAGCGCCCTCGGGGCTGGGGAGCTGTTTTTT. Protein: CASSALGAGELFF.